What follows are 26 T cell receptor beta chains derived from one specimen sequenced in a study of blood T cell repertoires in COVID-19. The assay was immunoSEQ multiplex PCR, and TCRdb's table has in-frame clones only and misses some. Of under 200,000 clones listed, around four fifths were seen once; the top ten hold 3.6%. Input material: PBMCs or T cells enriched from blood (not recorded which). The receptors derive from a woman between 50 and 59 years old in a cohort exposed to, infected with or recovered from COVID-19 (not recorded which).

CDR3 DNA sequence: TGTGCCATCCCGGCGCCGACAGGCTATGGCTACACCTTC. It is translated as CAIPAPTGYGYTF. J is TRBJ1-2 and V is TRBV28, with D possibly TRBD1 on 6 matching bases. The V gene lost 10 bases and the J gene lost 4 bases, with 16 bases spanning the gap. The CDR3 is 13 residues long. The germline V gene has CDR1 MDHEN and CDR2 SYDVKM.

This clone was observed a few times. CDR3 region: CASSLTDSISSGNTIYF. The CDR3 coding sequence is TGCGCCAGCAGCCTAACCGACAGTATAAGCTCTGGAAACACCATATATTTT. V gene TRBV5-1 combines with J gene TRBJ1-3; possibly TRBD1 for D (5 bases). Per the germline V gene, CDR1 is SGHRS and CDR2 is YFSETQ. The CDR3 extends over 17 amino acids. Trimming pared 4 bases from V and 0 bases from J, leaving 17 bases between.

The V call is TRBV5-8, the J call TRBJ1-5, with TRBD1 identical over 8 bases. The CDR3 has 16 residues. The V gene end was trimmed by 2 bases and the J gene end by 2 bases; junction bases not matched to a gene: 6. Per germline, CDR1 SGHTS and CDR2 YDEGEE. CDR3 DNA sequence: TGTGCCAGCAGCTTCGACAGGGGTTCGGGCAATCAGCCCCAGCATTTT. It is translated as CASSFDRGSGNQPQHF.

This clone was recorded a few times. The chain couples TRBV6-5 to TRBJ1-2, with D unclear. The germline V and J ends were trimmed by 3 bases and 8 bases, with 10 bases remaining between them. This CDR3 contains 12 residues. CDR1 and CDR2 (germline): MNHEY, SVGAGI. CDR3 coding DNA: TGTGCCAGCAGTTATGCGGGGAACGGCTACACCTTC. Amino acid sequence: CASSYAGNGYTF.

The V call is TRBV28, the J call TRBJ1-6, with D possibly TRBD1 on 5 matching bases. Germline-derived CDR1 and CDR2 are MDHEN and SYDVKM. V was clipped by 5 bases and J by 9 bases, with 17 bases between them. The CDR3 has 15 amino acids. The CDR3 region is CASSPTPIQGSPLHF. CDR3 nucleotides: TGTGCCAGCAGTCCCACACCTATCCAGGGTTCACCCCTCCACTTT.

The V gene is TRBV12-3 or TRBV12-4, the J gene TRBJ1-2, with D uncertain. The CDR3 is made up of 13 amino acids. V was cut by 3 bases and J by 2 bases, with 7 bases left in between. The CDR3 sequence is CASSFGKNYGYTF. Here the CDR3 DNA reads TGTGCCAGCAGTTTCGGGAAAAACTATGGCTACACCTTC.

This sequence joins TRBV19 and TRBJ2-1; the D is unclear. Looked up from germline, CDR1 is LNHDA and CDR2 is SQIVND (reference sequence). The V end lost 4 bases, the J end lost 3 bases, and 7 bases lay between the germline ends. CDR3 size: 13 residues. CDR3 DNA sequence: TGTGCCAGTAGTACGAACAGCTACAATGAGCAGTTCTTC. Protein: CASSTNSYNEQFF.

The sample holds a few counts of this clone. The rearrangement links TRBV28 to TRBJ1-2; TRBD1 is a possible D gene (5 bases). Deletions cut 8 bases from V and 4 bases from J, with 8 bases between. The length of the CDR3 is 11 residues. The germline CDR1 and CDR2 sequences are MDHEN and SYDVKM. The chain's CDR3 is CASRGGYGYTF. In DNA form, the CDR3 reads TGTGCCAGCCGGGGGGGCTATGGCTACACCTTC.

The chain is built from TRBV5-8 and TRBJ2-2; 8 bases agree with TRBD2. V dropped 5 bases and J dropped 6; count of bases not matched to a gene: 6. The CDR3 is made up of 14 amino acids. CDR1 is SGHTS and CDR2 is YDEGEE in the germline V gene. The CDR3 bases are TGTGCCAGCAGGGGGACTAGTAGTGCCGGGGAGCTGTTTTTT. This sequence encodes CASRGTSSAGELFF.

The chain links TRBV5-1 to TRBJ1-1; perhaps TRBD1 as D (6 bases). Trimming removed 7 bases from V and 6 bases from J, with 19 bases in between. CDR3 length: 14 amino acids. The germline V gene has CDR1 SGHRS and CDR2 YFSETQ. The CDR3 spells CASRGQMQTSEAFF. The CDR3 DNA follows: TGCGCCAGCCGAGGACAGATGCAGACTTCTGAAGCTTTCTTT.

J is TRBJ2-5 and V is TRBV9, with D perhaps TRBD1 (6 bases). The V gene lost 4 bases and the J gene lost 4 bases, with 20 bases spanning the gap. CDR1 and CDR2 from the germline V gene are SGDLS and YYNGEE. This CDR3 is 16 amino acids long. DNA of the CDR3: TGTGCCAGCAGCCCGCGAGGGGGTGTATTGCGAGAGACCCAGTACTTC. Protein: CASSPRGGVLRETQYF. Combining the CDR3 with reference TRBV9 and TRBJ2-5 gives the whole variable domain DSGVTQTPKHLITATGQRVTLRCSPRSGDLSVYWYQQSLDQGLQFLIQYYNGEERAKGNILERFSAQQFPDLHSELNLSSLELGDSALYFCASSPRGGVLRETQYFGPGTRLLVL.

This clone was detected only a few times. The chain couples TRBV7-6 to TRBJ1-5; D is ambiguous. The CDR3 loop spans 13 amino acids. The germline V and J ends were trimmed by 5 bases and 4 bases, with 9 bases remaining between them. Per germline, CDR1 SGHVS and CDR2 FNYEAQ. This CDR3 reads CASSPGGNQPQHF. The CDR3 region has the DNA TGTGCCAGCAGCCCAGGAGGGAATCAGCCCCAGCATTTT.

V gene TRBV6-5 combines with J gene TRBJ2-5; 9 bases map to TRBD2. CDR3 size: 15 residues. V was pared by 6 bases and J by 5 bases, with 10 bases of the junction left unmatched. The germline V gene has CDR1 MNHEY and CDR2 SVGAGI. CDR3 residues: CASRKEREERETQYF. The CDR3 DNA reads TGTGCCAGCAGAAAAGAGCGGGAGGAGAGGGAGACCCAGTACTTC.

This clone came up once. CDR3 amino acids: CASSIDQGQNNEQFF. CDR3 bases: TGTGCCAGTAGTATAGATCAGGGTCAGAACAATGAGCAGTTCTTC. The gene calls are TRBV19 and TRBJ2-1, with a weak D call TRBD1 (5 bases). The V end lost 0 bases, the J end lost 5 bases, and 11 bases lay between the germline ends. CDR1 and CDR2 (germline): LNHDA, SQIVND (reference sequence). This CDR3 is 15 amino acids long.

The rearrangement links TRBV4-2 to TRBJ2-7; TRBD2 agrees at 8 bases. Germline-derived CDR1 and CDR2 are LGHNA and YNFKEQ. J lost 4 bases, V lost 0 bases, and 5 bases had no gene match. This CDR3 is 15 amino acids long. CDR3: CASSQESGSLYEQYF. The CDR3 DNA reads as TGTGCCAGCAGCCAAGAAAGCGGGAGTCTGTACGAGCAGTACTTC.

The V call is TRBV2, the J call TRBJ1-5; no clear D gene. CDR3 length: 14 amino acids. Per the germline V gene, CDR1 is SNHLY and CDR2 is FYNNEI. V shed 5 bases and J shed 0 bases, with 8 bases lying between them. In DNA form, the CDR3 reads TGTGCCAGCAGTTCGACACTTAGCAATCAGCCCCAGCATTTT. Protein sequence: CASSSTLSNQPQHF.

CDR3 sequence reads: CASSEVGAGAGETQYF. DNA of the CDR3: TGTGCCAGCAGTGAAGTAGGAGCGGGAGCTGGGGAGACCCAGTACTTC. The chain links TRBV2 to TRBJ2-5; TRBD2 matches at 8 bases. This CDR3 contains 16 residues. Germline V gives CDR1 SNHLY, CDR2 FYNNEI. Trimming took 1 base from V and 5 from J; bases not matched to a gene: 9. Using reference TRBV2 and TRBJ2-5 for the parts outside the CDR3, the full variable domain is EPEVTQTPSHQVTQMGQEVILRCVPISNHLYFYWYRQILGQKVEFLVSFYNNEISEKSEIFDDQFSVERPDGSNFTLKIRSTKLEDSAMYFCASSEVGAGAGETQYFGPGTRLLVL.

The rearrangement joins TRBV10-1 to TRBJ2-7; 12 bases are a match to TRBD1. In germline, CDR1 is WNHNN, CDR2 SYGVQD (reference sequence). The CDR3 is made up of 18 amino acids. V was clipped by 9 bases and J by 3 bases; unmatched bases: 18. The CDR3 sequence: CARTEDDTGTGGFYEQYF. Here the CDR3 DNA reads TGCGCCAGGACTGAGGACGATACCGGGACAGGGGGCTTCTACGAGCAGTACTTC.

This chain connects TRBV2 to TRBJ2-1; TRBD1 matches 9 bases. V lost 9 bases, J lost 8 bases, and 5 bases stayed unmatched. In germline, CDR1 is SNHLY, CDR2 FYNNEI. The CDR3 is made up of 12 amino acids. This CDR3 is CASKGQGDEQFF. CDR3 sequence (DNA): TGTGCCAGTAAGGGACAGGGCGATGAGCAGTTCTTC.

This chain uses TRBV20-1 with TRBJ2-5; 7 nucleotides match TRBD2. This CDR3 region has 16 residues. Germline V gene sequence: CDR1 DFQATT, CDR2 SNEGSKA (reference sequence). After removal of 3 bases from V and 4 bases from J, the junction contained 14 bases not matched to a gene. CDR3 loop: CSASVPSGGFRETQYF. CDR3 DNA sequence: TGCAGTGCTAGTGTTCCTAGCGGCGGCTTCAGAGAGACCCAGTACTTC.

The CDR3 loop reads CASSPQGQAGDEKLFF. The CDR3 DNA reads TGTGCCAGCAGCCCCCAGGGACAGGCGGGGGATGAAAAACTGTTTTTT. J is TRBJ1-4 and V is TRBV3-1 (or the pseudogene TRBV3-2); 8 positions match TRBD1. Per germline, CDR1 LGHDT and CDR2 YNNKEL (reference sequence). The CDR3 consists of 16 residues. With V trimmed by 4 bases and J by 6 bases, 10 bases remained unmatched.

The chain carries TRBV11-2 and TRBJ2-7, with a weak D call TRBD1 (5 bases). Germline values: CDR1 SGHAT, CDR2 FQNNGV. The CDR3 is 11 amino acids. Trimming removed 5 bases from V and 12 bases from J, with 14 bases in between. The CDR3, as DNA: TGTGCCAGCAGCCAGGGTGGGGTGCTGTACTTC. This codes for CASSQGGVLYF. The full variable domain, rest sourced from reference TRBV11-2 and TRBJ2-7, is EAGVAQSPRYKIIEKRQSVAFWCNPISGHATLYWYQQILGQGPKLLIQFQNNGVVDDSQLPKDRFSAERLKGVDSTLKIQPAKLEDSAVYLCASSQGGVLYFGPGTRLTVT.

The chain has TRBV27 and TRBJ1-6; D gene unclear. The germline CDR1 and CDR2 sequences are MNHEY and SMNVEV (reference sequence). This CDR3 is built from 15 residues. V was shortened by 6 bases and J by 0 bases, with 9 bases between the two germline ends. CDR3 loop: CASRVASSYNSPLHF. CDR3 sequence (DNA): TGTGCCAGCAGGGTCGCGAGCTCCTATAATTCACCCCTCCACTTT.

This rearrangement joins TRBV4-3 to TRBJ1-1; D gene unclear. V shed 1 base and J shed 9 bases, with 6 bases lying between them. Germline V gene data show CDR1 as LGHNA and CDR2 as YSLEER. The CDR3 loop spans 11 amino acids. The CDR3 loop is CASSQAGQAFF. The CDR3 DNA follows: TGCGCCAGCAGCCAAGCCGGTCAAGCTTTCTTT.

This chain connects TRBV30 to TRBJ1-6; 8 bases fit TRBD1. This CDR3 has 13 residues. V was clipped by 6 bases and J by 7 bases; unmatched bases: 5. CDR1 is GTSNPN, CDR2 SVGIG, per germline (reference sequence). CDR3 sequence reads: CACSQGVNSPLHF. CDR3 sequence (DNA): TGTGCCTGCTCACAGGGGGTGAATTCACCCCTCCACTTT.

The DNA of the CDR3 is TGTGCCTGGATAACCGGGGGGTCGTCCGGCTATGGCTACACCTTC. Its translation: CAWITGGSSGYGYTF. The V and J genes are TRBV30 and TRBJ1-2; weak D call: TRBD1 (5 bases). This CDR3 is built from 15 residues. Per germline, CDR1 GTSNPN and CDR2 SVGIG (reference sequence). Trimming removed 4 bases from V and 4 bases from J, with 19 bases in between.